Sequencing of this TCR beta chain was carried out in a study of cytomegalovirus exposure and HLA in healthy donors. The PCR ran on 60 Vbeta and 13 Jbeta primers. TCRdb keeps only in-frame clones here, not all; method: immunoSEQ multiplex PCR. The sample features approximately 93,000 clones, with about 3.4% in its top ten. CDR1 is MDHEN, CDR2 SYDVKM, per germline. The CDR3 is 15 residues long. V trimming: 5 bases; J trimming: 6 bases; junction bases outside the gene matches: 9. The chain is built from TRBV28 and TRBJ1-4; TRBD1 aligns across 7 bases. This TCR was sampled from a woman aged 30 to 39 in good health and CMV-seronegative. The source material was PBMCs. In DNA, the CDR3 is TGTGCCAGCAGTAACACAGGGGAAGGGGATGAAAAACTGTTTTTT. This encodes CASSNTGEGDEKLFF.